The clone carrying this T cell receptor (beta chain) was counted a few times. What it recognizes is unknown. This entry comes from a study of T cells in Graves' hyperthyroidism and ophthalmopathy. Broader study findings: Researchers found most expanded thyroid clonotypes above 0.001 in blood as well.

CDR3 length: 13 residues. V was pared by 8 bases and J by 0 bases, with 10 bases between. There were TCR beta CDR3 regions amplified from RNA transcripts. TCR CDR3 regions were first amplified by RT-PCR with HTBI primers. TCRdb analysed the multiplex PCR reads with MiXCR anew, one entry per CDR3 protein. The sample holds around 520,000 distinct CDR3 sequences; approximately 25% are singletons and the top ten take roughly 12%. The sequencing sample was made of blood. The V gene is TRBV12-3 or TRBV12-4, the J gene TRBJ1-2; D is possibly TRBD1 (6 bases). The TCR comes from a woman in her twenties or thirties with Graves' ophthalmopathy. This chain's CDR3 is CASSAGANYGYTF. In DNA, the CDR3 is TGTGCCAGCTCGGCAGGGGCTAACTATGGCTACACCTTC.